This TCR beta chain was documented in a study of T-cell reconstitution after alpha-beta-depleted transplantation in children. Study results and caveats: TCRbeta diversity was high at day 60 in some patients (a result of surviving recipient T cells and thymic progenitors). The origin of alpha-beta T cells about two months after transplant was reportedly several hundred expanded graft clones. Newly produced T cells mostly provided counts and TCRbeta diversity after one year, as hyperexpanded clones declined.

This clonotype was recorded at least ten times. The antigen is undetermined. Trimming left V 1 base short and J 0 bases short, with 9 bases between. Per germline, CDR1 LGHNA and CDR2 YSLEER. The CDR3 covers 15 residues. A TCRbeta library incorporating unique molecular identifiers was prepared. TCRdb itself ran the PCR reads through MiXCR, one entry per CDR3 protein. The sample lists around 270,000 distinct CDR3 sequences; roughly a tenth were seen once. The starting material was PBMCs, obtained before TCRalphabeta/CD19-depleted stem cell transplant. This chain joins TRBV4-3 and TRBJ1-1; possibly TRBD1 for D (6 bases). The sequence was obtained from a boy younger than two with acute myeloid leukemia, due to receive a stem cell transplant. Here the CDR3 DNA reads TGCGCCAGCAGCCAAGGGGGGGCTTTGAACACTGAAGCTTTCTTT. Its translation: CASSQGGALNTEAFF.